One sample yielded the 12 T cell receptor beta chains listed below, sequenced in a study of identical twins. A single record per CDR3 protein comes from TCRdb applying MiXCR to the 5' RACE reads. The sample has 1.5 million to 2 million distinct CDR3 sequences, under 35% seen once. Material: cord blood. These receptor sequences come from a newborn girl in good health.

This clonotype was observed once. The rearrangement joins TRBV5-1 to TRBJ2-1; weak D call: TRBD2 (6 bases). V lost 4 bases and J 13 bases, leaving 18 bases between the germline ends. The germline gives CDR1 SGHRS, CDR2 YFSETQ. The CDR3 has 13 residues. The DNA of the CDR3 is TGCGCCAGCAGCCCGGACTACCAAGAGACCCAGTTCTTC. It specifies CASSPDYQETQFF.

V gene TRBV24-1 combines with J gene TRBJ1-1, with 9 bases that match TRBD1. In germline, CDR1 is KGHDR, CDR2 SFDVKD. V lost 5 bases, J lost 4 bases, and 4 bases stayed unmatched. The length of the CDR3 is 14 residues. In DNA, the CDR3 is TGTGCCACCAGTGCCACAGGGGGCACCACTGAAGCTTTCTTT. It is translated as CATSATGGTTEAFF.

The chain recombines TRBV7-2 with TRBJ2-1; 12 bases line up with TRBD2. V dropped 1 base and J dropped 6; count of bases not matched to a gene: 7. Germline values: CDR1 SGHTA, CDR2 FQGNSA. This CDR3 is 17 amino acids long. The CDR3 coding sequence is TGTGCCAGCAGCTTAGACGGGACTAGCGGGCGAAGCAATGAGCAGTTCTTC. As protein: CASSLDGTSGRSNEQFF.

V usage is TRBV28 and J usage is TRBJ2-7; D remains ambiguous. Germline assignment: CDR1 MDHEN and CDR2 SYDVKM. CDR3 length equals 11 residues. Trimming stripped 10 bases from V and 3 bases from J, with 10 bases between. This CDR3 is CAIRHLYEQYF. The CDR3 coding sequence is TGTGCCATCAGGCACCTCTACGAGCAGTACTTC.

In this sample, this clonotype turned up a few times. The chain combines TRBV4-1 with TRBJ2-1; D perhaps matches TRBD2 (5 bases). The ends were cut back, 0 bases at V and 9 bases at J, with 9 bases in the middle. Per the germline V gene, CDR1 is MGHRA and CDR2 is YSYEKL. The CDR3 contains 13 residues. CDR3 nucleotides: TGCGCCAGCAGCCAAGATGGAGGAGGTGAGCAGTTCTTC. Its protein product is CASSQDGGGEQFF.

This clonotype was seen a single time. This chain links TRBV30 with TRBJ2-3, with D uncertain. The V gene's germline CDR1 is GTSNPN and CDR2 SVGIG (reference sequence). The length of the CDR3 is 15 residues. V lost 0 bases and J 6 bases, leaving 16 bases between the germline ends. CDR3 region: CAWSVSGRPRDTQYF. CDR3 DNA sequence: TGTGCCTGGAGTGTATCCGGCCGACCGAGGGATACGCAGTATTTT.

This clonotype showed up many times. V gene TRBV10-3 combines with J gene TRBJ1-2, with a possible D match to TRBD1 (6 bases). Trimming shortened V by 6 bases and J by 0 bases, and 11 bases separated the two germline ends. This CDR3 is built from 14 residues. Germline CDR1 is ENHRY and CDR2 is SYGVKD. The CDR3: CAIRDSLSNYGYTF. The CDR3 coding sequence is TGTGCCATCAGGGACAGTCTCTCTAACTATGGCTACACCTTC.

A few counts support this clonotype. The rearrangement joins TRBV6-6 to TRBJ2-3, with a tentative D call TRBD2 (6 bases). V lost 2 bases to trimming and J lost 1 base, with 13 bases between them. CDR1 is MNHNY and CDR2 is SVGAGI in the germline V gene (reference sequence). CDR3 size: 16 residues. CDR3 in amino acids: CASSYGGSEGTDTQYF. The DNA of the CDR3 is TGTGCCAGCAGTTACGGGGGGTCTGAGGGCACAGATACGCAGTATTTT.

The gene calls are TRBV25-1 and TRBJ2-7; maybe TRBD2 (6 bases). Per the germline V gene, CDR1 is MGHDK and CDR2 is SYGVNS. The ends were cut back, 1 base at V and 4 bases at J, with 14 bases in the middle. The CDR3 is 15 amino acids. The CDR3 DNA sequence: TGTGCCAGCAGTGAATTGACTAGTGGTGCTTACGAGCAGTACTTC. This sequence encodes CASSELTSGAYEQYF.

The chain links TRBV29-1 to TRBJ1-1; possible D gene TRBD1, 5 bases. Germline V CDR1 and CDR2: SQVTM, ANQGSEA. Trimming stripped 7 bases from V and 1 base from J, with 10 bases between. The CDR3 consists of 12 residues. The CDR3 DNA sequence: TGCAGCGCTCTAACAGGGAACACTGAAGCTTTCTTT. This codes for CSALTGNTEAFF.

This clonotype was picked up a small number of times. Here the CDR3 DNA reads TGTGCCAGCAGTTACTCGGGCGGGAGGGGTAACTATGGCTACACCTTC. Its translation: CASSYSGGRGNYGYTF. The chain is built from TRBV6-6 and TRBJ1-2; TRBD1 is a possible D gene (5 bases). The CDR3 covers 16 residues. Deletions cut 0 bases from V and 1 base from J, with 12 bases between. CDR1 is MNHNY and CDR2 is SVGAGI in the germline V gene (reference sequence).

This clonotype was picked up many times. This sequence joins TRBV12-3 or TRBV12-4 and TRBJ2-3; D perhaps matches TRBD2 (5 bases). V gave up 1 base and J gave up 4 bases, with 9 bases separating them. This CDR3 has 14 amino acids. The CDR3 DNA is TGTGCCAGCAGTTTAGACCGGACTTCAGATACGCAGTATTTT. Translated, it gives CASSLDRTSDTQYF.